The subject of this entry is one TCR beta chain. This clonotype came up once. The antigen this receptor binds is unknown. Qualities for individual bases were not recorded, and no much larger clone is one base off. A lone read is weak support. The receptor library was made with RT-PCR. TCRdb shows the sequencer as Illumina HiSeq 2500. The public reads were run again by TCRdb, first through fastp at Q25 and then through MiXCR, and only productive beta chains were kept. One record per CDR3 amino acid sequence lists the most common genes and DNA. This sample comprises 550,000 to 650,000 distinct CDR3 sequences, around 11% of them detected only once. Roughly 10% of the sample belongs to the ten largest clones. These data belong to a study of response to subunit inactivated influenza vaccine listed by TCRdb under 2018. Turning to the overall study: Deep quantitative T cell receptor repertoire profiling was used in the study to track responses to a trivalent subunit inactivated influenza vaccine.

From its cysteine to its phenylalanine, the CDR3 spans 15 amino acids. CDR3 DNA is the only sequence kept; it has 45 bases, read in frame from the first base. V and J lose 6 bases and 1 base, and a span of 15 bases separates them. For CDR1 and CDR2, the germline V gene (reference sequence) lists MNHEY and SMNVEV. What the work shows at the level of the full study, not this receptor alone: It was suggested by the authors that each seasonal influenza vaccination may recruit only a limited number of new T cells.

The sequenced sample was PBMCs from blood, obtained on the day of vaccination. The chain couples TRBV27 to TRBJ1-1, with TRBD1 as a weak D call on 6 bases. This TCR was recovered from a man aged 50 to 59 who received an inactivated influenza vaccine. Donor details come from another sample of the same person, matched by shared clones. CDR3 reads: CASSTTGLGNTEAFF. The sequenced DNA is TGTGCCAGCAGCACTACAGGGTTAGGGAACACTGAAGCTTTCTTT.